The 6 T cell receptor beta chains listed next were all sequenced from one sample in a study of regulatory T cells in long-lasting Graves disease. Relying on iRepertoire HTBI primers and Arm-PCR of CDR3 regions, the team built TCR beta libraries. TCRdb analysed the multiplex PCR reads with MiXCR anew, one entry per CDR3 protein. The sample lists roughly 420,000 distinct CDR3 sequences, roughly 15% seen once, with around 10% in the top ten. Noted time point: newly diagnosed GD, antithyroid drugs for less than 3 months. TCR sequences were obtained from RNA taken from PBMCs. This sample also belongs to another study, concerning T cells in Graves' hyperthyroidism and ophthalmopathy.

The source was peripheral blood mononuclear cells (PBMCs), collected at new diagnosis, from a patient treated with antithyroid drugs. The receptors were sampled from a woman in her twenties or thirties with Graves disease.

This clonotype was seen many times. The rearrangement joins TRBV7-2 to TRBJ2-5, with 10 bases matching TRBD2. Germline V gene sequence: CDR1 SGHTA, CDR2 FQGNSA. Unmatched junction bases numbered 9, after V lost 6 bases and J lost 5 bases. This CDR3 region has 15 residues. The CDR3 reads CASRQSSGSGETQYF. CDR3 coding DNA: TGTGCCAGCAGACAATCTAGCGGGAGCGGGGAGACCCAGTACTTC.

V and J are TRBV20-1 and TRBJ2-2, with 7 bases that match TRBD2. Trimming cost V 6 bases and J 5 bases; bases outside gene matches: 18. Germline V gene sequence: CDR1 DFQATT, CDR2 SNEGSKA (reference sequence). This CDR3 has 17 amino acids. CDR3 nucleotides: TGCAGTGCCCCAGTCCGCCTAGCGGAGGGAGGAACCGGGGAGCTGTTTTTT. Translating it yields CSAPVRLAEGGTGELFF.

This clonotype was found many times. The J gene is TRBJ1-5, the V gene TRBV28; D unresolved. The CDR3 extends over 13 amino acids. Germline CDR1 reads MDHEN; CDR2 reads SYDVKM. The V and J ends lost 6 bases and 6 bases respectively, with 12 bases between them. The CDR3 sequence: CASSLSGGQPQHF. The DNA for the CDR3 is TGTGCCAGCAGCTTAAGCGGCGGTCAGCCCCAGCATTTT. Full variable domain (missing parts from reference TRBV28 and TRBJ1-5): DVKVTQSSRYLVKRTGEKVFLECVQDMDHENMFWYRQDPGLGLRLIYFSYDVKMKEKGDIPEGYSVSREKKERFSLILESASTNQTSMYLCASSLSGGQPQHFGDGTRLSIL.

The J gene is TRBJ2-2, the V gene TRBV6-2 or TRBV6-3; D unclear. Germline V lookup: CDR1 MNHEY, CDR2 SVGEGT. The CDR3 loop spans 13 amino acids. V was clipped by 7 bases and J by 4 bases, with 10 bases between them. Written as DNA, the CDR3 is TGTGCCAGCACTTATCTTGGCACCGGGGAGCTGTTTTTT. It is translated as CASTYLGTGELFF.

This clonotype showed up many times. The genes are TRBV6-1 and TRBJ1-2, with D possibly being TRBD1 (6 bases). Trimming removed 6 bases at V and 1 base at J, with 15 bases between. Germline CDR1 and CDR2: MNHNS and SASEGT. The CDR3 has 15 amino acids. This CDR3 reads CASSTHRDYNYGYTF. CDR3 DNA: TGTGCCAGCAGCACTCACAGGGACTATAACTATGGCTACACCTTC.

This chain links TRBV11-3 with TRBJ2-2; D not certain. This CDR3 is built from 13 residues. Germline CDR1 SGHNT, CDR2 YENEEA. Trimming pared 0 bases from V and 7 bases from J, leaving 6 bases between. The CDR3 sequence is CASSLDGDGELFF. CDR3 bases: TGTGCCAGCAGCTTAGATGGCGACGGGGAGCTGTTTTTT.